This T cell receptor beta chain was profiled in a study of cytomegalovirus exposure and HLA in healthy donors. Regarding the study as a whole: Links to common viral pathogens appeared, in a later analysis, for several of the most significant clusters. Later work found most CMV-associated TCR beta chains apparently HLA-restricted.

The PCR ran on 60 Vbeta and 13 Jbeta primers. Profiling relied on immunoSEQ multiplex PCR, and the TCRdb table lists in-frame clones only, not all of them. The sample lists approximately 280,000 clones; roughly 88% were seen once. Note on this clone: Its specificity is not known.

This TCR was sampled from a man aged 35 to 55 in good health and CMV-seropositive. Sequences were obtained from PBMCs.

CDR3 in DNA: TGTGCCTGGAGGGCACAGGGGAACCGCCCGGGTGGCTACACCTTC. It yields the protein CAWRAQGNRPGGYTF. The chain employs TRBV30 and TRBJ1-2; 7 bases are shared with TRBD1. J was trimmed by 7 bases and V by 3 bases; bases with no gene match: 14. The CDR3 loop spans 15 amino acids. Germline V gene lookup returns CDR1 GTSNPN and CDR2 SVGIG (reference sequence).